This T cell receptor beta chain is drawn from a study of patients and donors after allogeneic stem cell transplantation. In germline, CDR1 is MNHEY, CDR2 SVGAGI. Deletions cut 2 bases from V and 0 bases from J, with 14 bases between. This CDR3 spans 17 amino acids. This clonotype appeared a few times. TCRdb reprocessed the RT-PCR reads via MiXCR and lists one record per CDR3 protein. The sample lists roughly 940,000 distinct CDR3 sequences, approximately 19% occurring once. V is TRBV6-5 and J is TRBJ2-1, with D possibly matching TRBD1 (6 bases). The source material was blood, either unsorted or a sorted T cell fraction (not recorded which). The origin of this receptor is a human donor who was either an allogeneic HSCT recipient or a stem cell or donor lymphocyte infusion donor (not recorded which). It is not recorded whose cells these are; they may come from a transplant donor. For the CDR3, the DNA is TGTGCCAGCAGTTACCGTGGGGGCCACGACTCCTACAATGAGCAGTTCTTC. This codes for CASSYRGGHDSYNEQFF.